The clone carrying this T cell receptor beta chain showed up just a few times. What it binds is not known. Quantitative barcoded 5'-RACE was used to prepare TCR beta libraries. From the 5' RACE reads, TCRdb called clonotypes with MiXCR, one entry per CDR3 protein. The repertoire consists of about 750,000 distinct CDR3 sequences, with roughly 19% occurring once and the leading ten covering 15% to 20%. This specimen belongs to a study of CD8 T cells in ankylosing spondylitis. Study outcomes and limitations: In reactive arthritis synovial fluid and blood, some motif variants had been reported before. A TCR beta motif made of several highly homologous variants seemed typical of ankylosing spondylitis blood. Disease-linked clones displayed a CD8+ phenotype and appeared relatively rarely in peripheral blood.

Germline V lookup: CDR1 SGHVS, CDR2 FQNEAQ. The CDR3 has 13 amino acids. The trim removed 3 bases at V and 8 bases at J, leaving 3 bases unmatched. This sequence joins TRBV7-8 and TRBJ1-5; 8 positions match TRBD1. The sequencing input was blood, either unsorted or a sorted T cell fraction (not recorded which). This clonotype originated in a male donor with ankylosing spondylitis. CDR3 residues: CASSLGQAKPQHF. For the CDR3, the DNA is TGTGCCAGCAGCTTGGGACAGGCTAAGCCCCAGCATTTT.